A selection of T cell receptor beta chains follows, all from one sample in a study of T cell clones after liver transplantation. The table came from immunoSEQ multiplex PCR; TCRdb's copy has only in-frame clones and leaves some out. The table records 40,000 to 65,000 clones, approximately 84% of them present only once. This specimen was CD4+ T cells from blood, taken before liver transplant. These receptors came from a human donor who received a liver transplant. CDR3s include the opening cysteine and the closing phenylalanine or tryptophan. D genes are given only for firm matches.

>15|TRBJ2-7|TRBD1|TRBV7-2
CASSRDRGLSYEQYF
TGTGCCAGCAGTAGAGACAGGGGGCTTTCCTACGAGCAGTACTTC
>15|TRBJ1-1|NA|TRBV4-2
CASSLIRGGNTEAFF
TGTGCCAGCAGCCTTATTCGGGGGGGAAACACTGAAGCTTTCTTT
>13|TRBJ1-3|NA|TRBV5-6
CASSGSSGNTIYF
TGTGCCAGCAGCGGGAGCTCTGGAAACACCATATATTTT
>16|TRBJ2-1|TRBD2|TRBV9
CASSAGGTSGSYEQFF
TGTGCCAGCAGCGCTGGGGGGACTAGCGGGAGCTATGAGCAGTTCTTC
>13|TRBJ2-1|NA|TRBV7-9
CASSLGSYNEQFF
TGTGCCAGCAGCTTAGGTTCCTACAATGAGCAGTTCTTC
>14|TRBJ1-2|TRBD1|TRBV27
CASSLAGTGRGYTF
TGTGCCAGCAGTTTGGCCGGGACAGGGAGAGGCTACACCTTC
>14|TRBJ2-2|NA|TRBV19
CASSIDKRPGELFF
TGTGCCAGTAGTATTGACAAACGGCCCGGGGAGCTGTTTTTT
>13|TRBJ2-3|NA|TRBV7-2
CASSLDGTDTQYF
TGTGCCAGCAGCTTAGACGGCACAGATACGCAGTATTTT
>11|TRBJ1-2|NA|TRBV11-2
CASSGYRGYTF
TGTGCCAGCAGCGGGTATCGTGGCTACACCTTC
>15|TRBJ2-7|TRBD2|TRBV29-1
CSVLQLAGATYEQYF
TGCAGCGTTCTCCAACTAGCGGGGGCCACCTACGAGCAGTACTTC
>14|TRBJ2-5|NA|TRBV5-4
CASSTILGQETQYF
TGTGCCAGCAGCACAATCTTGGGGCAAGAGACCCAGTACTTC
>14|TRBJ1-2|TRBD1|TRBV11-2
CASSRDRGAHGYTF
TGTGCCAGCAGCCGGGACAGGGGTGCCCATGGCTACACCTTC
>11|TRBJ2-3|NA|TRBV20-1
CSAPRGNTQYF
TGCAGTGCTCCGAGGGGAAATACGCAGTATTTT